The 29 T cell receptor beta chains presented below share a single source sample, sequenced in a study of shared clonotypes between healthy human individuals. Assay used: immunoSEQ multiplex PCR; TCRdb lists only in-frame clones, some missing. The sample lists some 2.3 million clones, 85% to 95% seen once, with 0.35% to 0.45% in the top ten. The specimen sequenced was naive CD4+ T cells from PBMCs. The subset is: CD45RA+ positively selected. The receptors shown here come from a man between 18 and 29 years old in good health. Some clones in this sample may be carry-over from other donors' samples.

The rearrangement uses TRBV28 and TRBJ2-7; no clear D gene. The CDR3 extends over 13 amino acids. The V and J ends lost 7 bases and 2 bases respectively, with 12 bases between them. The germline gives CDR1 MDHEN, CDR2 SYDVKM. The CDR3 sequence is CASTGPRAYEQYF. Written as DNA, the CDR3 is TGTGCCAGCACGGGCCCTAGGGCCTACGAGCAGTACTTC.

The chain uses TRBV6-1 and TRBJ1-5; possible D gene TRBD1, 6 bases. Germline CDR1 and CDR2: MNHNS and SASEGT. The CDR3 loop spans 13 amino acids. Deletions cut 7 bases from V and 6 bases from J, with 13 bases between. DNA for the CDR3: TGTGCCAGCACCATACAGGGTGGTCAGCCCCAGCATTTT. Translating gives CASTIQGGQPQHF.

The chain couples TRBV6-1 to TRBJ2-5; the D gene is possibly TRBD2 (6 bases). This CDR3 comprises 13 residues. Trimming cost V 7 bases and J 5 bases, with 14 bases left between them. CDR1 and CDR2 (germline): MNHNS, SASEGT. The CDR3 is CASTDGGRETQYF. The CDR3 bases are TGTGCCAGCACCGACGGGGGTAGGGAGACCCAGTACTTC.

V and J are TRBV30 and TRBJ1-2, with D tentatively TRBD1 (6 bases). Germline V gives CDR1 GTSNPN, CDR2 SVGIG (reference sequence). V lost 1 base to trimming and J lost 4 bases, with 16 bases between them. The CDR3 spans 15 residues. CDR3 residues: CAWSDQGPGFYGYTF. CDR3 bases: TGTGCCTGGAGTGACCAGGGGCCGGGCTTCTATGGCTACACCTTC.

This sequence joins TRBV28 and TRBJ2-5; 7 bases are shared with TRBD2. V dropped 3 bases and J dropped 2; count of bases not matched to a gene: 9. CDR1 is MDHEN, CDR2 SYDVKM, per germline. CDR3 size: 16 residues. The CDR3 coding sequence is TGTGCCAGCAGTTTCCACCCGAGCGGGGTACAAGAGACCCAGTACTTC. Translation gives CASSFHPSGVQETQYF.

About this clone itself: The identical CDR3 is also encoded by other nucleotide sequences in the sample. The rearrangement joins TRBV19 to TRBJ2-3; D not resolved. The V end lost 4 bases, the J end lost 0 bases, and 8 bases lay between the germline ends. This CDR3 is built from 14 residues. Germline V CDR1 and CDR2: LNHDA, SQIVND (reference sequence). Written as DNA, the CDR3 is TGTGCCAGTAGTAGCGGCCCTAGCACAGATACGCAGTATTTT. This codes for CASSSGPSTDTQYF.

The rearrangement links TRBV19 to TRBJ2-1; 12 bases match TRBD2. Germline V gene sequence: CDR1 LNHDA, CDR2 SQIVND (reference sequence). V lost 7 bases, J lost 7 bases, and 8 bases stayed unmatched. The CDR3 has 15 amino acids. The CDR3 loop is CASTPRLAGGNEQFF. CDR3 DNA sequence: TGTGCCAGTACGCCACGGCTAGCGGGGGGGAATGAGCAGTTCTTC. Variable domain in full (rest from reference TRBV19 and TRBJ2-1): DGGITQSPKYLFRKEGQNVTLSCEQNLNHDAMYWYRQDPGQGLRLIYYSQIVNDFQKGDIAEGYSVSREKKESFPLTVTSAQKNPTAFYLCASTPRLAGGNEQFFGPGTRLTVL.

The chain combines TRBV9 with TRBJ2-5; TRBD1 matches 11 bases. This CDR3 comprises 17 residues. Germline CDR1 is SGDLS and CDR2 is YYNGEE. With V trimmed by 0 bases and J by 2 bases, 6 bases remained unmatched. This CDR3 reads CASSVGLGQGGQETQYF. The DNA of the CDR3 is TGTGCCAGCAGCGTAGGTCTGGGACAGGGGGGTCAAGAGACCCAGTACTTC. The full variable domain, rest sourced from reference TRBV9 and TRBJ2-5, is DSGVTQTPKHLITATGQRVTLRCSPRSGDLSVYWYQQSLDQGLQFLIQYYNGEERAKGNILERFSAQQFPDLHSELNLSSLELGDSALYFCASSVGLGQGGQETQYFGPGTRLLVL.

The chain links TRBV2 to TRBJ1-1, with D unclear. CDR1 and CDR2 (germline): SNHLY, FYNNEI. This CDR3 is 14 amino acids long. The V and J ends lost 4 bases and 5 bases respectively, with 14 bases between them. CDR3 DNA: TGTGCCAGCAGTGGCGTCGGGGAAGGGACTGAAGCTTTCTTT. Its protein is CASSGVGEGTEAFF.

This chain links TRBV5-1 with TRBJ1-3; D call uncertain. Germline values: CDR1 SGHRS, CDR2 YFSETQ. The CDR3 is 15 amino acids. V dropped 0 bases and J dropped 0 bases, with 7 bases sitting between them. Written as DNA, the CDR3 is TGCGCCAGCAGCTTGGAACGGAACTCTGGAAACACCATATATTTT. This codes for CASSLERNSGNTIYF.

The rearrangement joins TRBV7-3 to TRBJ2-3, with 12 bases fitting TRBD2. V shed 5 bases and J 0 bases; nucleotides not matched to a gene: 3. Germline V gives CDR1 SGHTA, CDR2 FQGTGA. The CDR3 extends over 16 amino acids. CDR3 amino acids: CASSIGTSGSTDTQYF. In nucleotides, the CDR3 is TGTGCCAGCAGCATAGGGACTAGCGGGAGCACAGATACGCAGTATTTT.

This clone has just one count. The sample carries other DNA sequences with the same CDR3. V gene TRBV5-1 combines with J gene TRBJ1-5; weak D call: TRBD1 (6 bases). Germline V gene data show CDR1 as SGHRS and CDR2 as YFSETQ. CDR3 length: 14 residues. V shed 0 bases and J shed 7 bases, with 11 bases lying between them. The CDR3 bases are TGCGCCAGCAGCTTGGAGGGGGGCTGGCAGCCCCAGCATTTT. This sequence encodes CASSLEGGWQPQHF.

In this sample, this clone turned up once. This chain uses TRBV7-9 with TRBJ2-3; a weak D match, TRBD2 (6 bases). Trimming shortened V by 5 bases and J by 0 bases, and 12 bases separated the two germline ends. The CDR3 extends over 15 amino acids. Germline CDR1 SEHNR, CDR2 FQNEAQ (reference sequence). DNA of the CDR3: TGTGCCAGCAGCATCCCCGGGAGAAGCACAGATACGCAGTATTTT. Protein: CASSIPGRSTDTQYF.

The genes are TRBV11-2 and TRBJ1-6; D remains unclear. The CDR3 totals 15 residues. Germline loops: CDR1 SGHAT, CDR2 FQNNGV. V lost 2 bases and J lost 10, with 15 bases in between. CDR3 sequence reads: CASSLHLPSGSPLHF. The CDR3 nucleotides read TGTGCCAGCAGCTTACACCTCCCTAGCGGGTCACCCCTCCACTTT.

CDR3 sequence (DNA): TGTGCCAGCTCTCACGGGTATACGAGCAATCAGCCCCAGCATTTT. It encodes CASSHGYTSNQPQHF. This chain links TRBV18 with TRBJ1-5; D gene uncertain. The germline V gene has CDR1 KGHSH and CDR2 LQKENI. V was shortened by 6 bases and J by 1 base, with 13 bases between the two germline ends. The CDR3 has 15 amino acids.

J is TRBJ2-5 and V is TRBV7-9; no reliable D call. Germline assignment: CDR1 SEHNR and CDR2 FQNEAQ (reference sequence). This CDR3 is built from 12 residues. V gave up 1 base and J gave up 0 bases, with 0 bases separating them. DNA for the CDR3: TGTGCCAGCAGCTTAGACCAAGAGACCCAGTACTTC. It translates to CASSLDQETQYF.

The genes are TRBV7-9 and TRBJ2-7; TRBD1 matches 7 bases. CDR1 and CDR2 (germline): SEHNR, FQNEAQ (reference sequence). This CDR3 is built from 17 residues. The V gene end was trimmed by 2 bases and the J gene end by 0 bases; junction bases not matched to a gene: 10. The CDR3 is CASSLRIVGTVSYEQYF. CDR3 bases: TGTGCCAGCAGCTTAAGAATCGTCGGGACAGTCTCCTACGAGCAGTACTTC. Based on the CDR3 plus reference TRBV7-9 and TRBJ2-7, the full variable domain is DTGVSQNPRHKITKRGQNVTFRCDPISEHNRLYWYRQTLGQGPEFLTYFQNEAQLEKSRLLSDRFSAERPKGSFSTLEIQRTEQGDSAMYLCASSLRIVGTVSYEQYFGPGTRLTVT.

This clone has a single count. The CDR3 nucleotides are TGTGCTAGTGGTTTGACTAGCGGGAGGGCCTCTGAGCAGTTCTTC. It encodes CASGLTSGRASEQFF. This rearrangement joins TRBV12-5 to TRBJ2-1, with TRBD2 identical over 13 bases. The germline CDR1 and CDR2 sequences are LGHNT and FRNRAP. The CDR3 runs to 15 residues. V lost 2 bases, J lost 9 bases, and 4 bases stayed unmatched.

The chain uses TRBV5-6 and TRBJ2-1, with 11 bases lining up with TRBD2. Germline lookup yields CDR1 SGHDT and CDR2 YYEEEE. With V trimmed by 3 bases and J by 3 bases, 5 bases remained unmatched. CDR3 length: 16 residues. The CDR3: CASSSPGTSGYNEQFF. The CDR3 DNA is TGTGCCAGCAGCTCCCCCGGGACTAGCGGCTACAATGAGCAGTTCTTC.

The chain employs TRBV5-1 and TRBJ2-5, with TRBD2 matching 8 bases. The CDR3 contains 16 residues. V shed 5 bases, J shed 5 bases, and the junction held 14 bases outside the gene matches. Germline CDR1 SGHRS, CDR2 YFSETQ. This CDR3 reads CASRGGASGSWETQYF. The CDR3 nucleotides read TGCGCCAGCAGAGGGGGGGCCAGCGGGAGTTGGGAGACCCAGTACTTC.

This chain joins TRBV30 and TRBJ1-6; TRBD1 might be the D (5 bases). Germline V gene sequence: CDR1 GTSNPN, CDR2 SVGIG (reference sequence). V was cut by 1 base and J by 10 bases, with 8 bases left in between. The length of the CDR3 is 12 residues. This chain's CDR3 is CAWSDTGSPLHF. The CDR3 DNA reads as TGTGCCTGGAGTGACACAGGCTCACCCCTCCACTTT.

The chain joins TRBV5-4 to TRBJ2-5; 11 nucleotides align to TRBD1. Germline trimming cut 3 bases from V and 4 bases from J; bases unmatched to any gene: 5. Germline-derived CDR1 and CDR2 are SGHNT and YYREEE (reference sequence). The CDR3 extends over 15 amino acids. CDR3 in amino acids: CASSSPGQGVETQYF. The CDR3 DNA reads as TGTGCCAGCAGCTCCCCGGGACAGGGGGTAGAGACCCAGTACTTC.

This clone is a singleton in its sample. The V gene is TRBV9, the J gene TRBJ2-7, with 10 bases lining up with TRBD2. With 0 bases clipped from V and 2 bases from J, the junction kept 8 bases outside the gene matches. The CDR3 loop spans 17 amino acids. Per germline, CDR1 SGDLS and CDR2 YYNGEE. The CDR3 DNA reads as TGTGCCAGCAGCGTAGGGTCCCCTAGCGGGAGTCCCTACGAGCAGTACTTC. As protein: CASSVGSPSGSPYEQYF.

The CDR3 is CASSLVRELFGETQYF. CDR3 nucleotide sequence: TGTGCCAGCAGCTTAGTACGGGAGTTGTTCGGAGAGACCCAGTACTTC. This sequence joins TRBV7-9 and TRBJ2-5, with a tentative D call TRBD2 (6 bases). The CDR3 extends over 16 amino acids. Germline V gene lookup returns CDR1 SEHNR and CDR2 FQNEAQ (reference sequence). V lost 1 base and J lost 4, with 16 bases in between.

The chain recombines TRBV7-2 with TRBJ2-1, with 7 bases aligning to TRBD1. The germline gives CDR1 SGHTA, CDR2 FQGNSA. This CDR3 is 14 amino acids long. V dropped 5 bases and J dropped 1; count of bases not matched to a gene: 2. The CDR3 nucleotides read TGTGCCAGCAGCCGGGACAGTTCCTACAATGAGCAGTTCTTC. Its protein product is CASSRDSSYNEQFF.

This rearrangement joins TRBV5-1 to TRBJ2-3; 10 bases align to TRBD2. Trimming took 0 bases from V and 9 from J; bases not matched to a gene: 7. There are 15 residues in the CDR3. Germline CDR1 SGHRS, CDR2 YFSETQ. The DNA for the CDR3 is TGCGCCAGCAGCTTGGTTCCTAGCGGGAGCGGAACGCAGTATTTT. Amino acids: CASSLVPSGSGTQYF.

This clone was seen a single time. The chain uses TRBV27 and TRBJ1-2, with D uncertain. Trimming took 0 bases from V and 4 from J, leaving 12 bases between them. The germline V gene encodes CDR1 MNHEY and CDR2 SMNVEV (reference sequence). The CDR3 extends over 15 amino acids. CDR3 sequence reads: CASSLSGGRPYGYTF. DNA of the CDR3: TGTGCCAGCAGTTTATCGGGAGGCAGGCCCTATGGCTACACCTTC.

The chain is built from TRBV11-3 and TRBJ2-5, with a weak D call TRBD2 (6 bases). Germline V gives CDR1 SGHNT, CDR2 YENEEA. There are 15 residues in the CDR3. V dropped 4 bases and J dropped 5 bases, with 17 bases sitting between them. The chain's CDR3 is CASSSNSRAGETQYF. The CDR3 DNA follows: TGTGCCAGCAGCTCCAACTCCCGGGCGGGGGAGACCCAGTACTTC.

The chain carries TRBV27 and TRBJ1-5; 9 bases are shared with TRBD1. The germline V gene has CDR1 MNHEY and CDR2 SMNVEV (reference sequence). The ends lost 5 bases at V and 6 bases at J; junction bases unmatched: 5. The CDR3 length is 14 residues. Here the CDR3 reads CASSPGTGLQPQHF. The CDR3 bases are TGTGCCAGCAGTCCCGGGACAGGGCTTCAGCCCCAGCATTTT.